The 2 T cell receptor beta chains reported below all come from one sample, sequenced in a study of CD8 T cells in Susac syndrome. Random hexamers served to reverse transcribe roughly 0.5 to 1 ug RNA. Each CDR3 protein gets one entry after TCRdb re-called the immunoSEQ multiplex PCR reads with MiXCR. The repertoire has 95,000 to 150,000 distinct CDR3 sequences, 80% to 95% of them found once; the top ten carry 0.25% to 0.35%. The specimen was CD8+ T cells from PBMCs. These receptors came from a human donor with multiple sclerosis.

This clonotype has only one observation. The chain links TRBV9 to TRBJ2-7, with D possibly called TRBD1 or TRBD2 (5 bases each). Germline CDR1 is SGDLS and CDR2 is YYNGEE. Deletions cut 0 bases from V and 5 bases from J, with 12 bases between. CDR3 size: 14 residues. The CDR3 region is CASSVDSGTHEQYF. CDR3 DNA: TGTGCCAGCAGCGTAGATTCCGGGACCCACGAGCAGTACTTC.

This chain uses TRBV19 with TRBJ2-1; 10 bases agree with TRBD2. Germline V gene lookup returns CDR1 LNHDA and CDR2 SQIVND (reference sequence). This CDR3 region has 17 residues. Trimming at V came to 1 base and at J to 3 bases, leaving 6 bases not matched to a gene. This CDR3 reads CASSIGAGGARYNEQFF. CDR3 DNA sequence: TGTGCCAGTAGTATAGGAGCGGGAGGGGCTCGCTACAATGAGCAGTTCTTC. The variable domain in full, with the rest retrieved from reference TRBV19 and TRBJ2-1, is DGGITQSPKYLFRKEGQNVTLSCEQNLNHDAMYWYRQDPGQGLRLIYYSQIVNDFQKGDIAEGYSVSREKKESFPLTVTSAQKNPTAFYLCASSIGAGGARYNEQFFGPGTRLTVL.